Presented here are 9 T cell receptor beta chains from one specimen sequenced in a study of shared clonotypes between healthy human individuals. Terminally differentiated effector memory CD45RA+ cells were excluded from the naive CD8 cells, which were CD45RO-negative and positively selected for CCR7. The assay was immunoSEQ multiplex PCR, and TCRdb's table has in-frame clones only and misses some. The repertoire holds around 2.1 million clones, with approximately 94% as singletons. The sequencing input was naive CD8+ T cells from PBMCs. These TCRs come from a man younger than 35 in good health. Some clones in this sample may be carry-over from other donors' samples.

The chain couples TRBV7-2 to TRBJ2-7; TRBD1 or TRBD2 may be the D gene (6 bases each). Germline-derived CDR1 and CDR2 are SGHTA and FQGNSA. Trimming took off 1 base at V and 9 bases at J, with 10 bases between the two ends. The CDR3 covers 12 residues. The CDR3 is CASSLEGGPQYF. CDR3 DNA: TGTGCCAGCAGCTTAGAAGGGGGGCCGCAGTACTTC.

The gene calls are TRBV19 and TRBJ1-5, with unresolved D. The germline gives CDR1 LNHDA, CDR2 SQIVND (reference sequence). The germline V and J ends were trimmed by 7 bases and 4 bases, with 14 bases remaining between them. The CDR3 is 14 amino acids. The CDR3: CASTARSANQPQHF. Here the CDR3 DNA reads TGTGCCAGTACCGCCAGGTCTGCGAATCAGCCCCAGCATTTT. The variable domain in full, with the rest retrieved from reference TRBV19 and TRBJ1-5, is DGGITQSPKYLFRKEGQNVTLSCEQNLNHDAMYWYRQDPGQGLRLIYYSQIVNDFQKGDIAEGYSVSREKKESFPLTVTSAQKNPTAFYLCASTARSANQPQHFGDGTRLSIL.

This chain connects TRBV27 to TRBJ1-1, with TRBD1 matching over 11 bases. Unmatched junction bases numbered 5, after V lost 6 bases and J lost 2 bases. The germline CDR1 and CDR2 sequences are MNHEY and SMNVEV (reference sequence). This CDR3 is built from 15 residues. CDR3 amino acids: CASSRRTGGNTEAFF. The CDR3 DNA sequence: TGTGCCAGCAGCCGGAGGACAGGGGGCAACACTGAAGCTTTCTTT.

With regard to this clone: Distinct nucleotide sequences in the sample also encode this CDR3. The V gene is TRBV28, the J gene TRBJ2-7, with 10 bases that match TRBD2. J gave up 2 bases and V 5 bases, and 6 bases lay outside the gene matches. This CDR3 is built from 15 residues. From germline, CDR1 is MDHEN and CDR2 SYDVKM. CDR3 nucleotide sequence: TGTGCCAGCAGTCTCCTAGCGGGAGCTCCCTACGAGCAGTACTTC. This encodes CASSLLAGAPYEQYF.

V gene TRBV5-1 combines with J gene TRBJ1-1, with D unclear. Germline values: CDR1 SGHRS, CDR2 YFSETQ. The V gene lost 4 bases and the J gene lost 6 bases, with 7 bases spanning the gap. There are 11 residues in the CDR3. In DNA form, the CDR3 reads TGCGCCAGCAGCGAGCTCCCTGAAGCTTTCTTT. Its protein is CASSELPEAFF.

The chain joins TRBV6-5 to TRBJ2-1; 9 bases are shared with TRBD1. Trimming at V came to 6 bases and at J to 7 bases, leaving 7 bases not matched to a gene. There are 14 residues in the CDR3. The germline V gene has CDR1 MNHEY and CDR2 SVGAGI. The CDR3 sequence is CASSPGTGWNEQFF. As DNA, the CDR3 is TGTGCCAGCAGCCCCGGGACAGGGTGGAATGAGCAGTTCTTC.

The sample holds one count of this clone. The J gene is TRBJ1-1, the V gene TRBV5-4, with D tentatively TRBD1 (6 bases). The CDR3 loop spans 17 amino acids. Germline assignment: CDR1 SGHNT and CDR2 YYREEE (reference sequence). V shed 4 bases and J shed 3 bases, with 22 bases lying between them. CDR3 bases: TGTGCCAGCAGCCCATCTCTGAGGACAGTTTCAGACACTGAAGCTTTCTTT. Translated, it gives CASSPSLRTVSDTEAFF. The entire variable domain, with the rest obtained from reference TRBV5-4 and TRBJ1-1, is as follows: ETGVTQSPTHLIKTRGQQVTLRCSSQSGHNTVSWYQQALGQGPQFIFQYYREEENGRGNFPPRFSGLQFPNYSSELNVNALELDDSALYLCASSPSLRTVSDTEAFFGQGTRLTVV.

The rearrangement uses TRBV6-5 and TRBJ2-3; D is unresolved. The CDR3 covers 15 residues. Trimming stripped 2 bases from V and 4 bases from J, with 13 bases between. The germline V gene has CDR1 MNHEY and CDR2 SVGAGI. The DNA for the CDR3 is TGTGCCAGCAGTTACCTCGGACGGGCGGCAGATACGCAGTATTTT. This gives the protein CASSYLGRAADTQYF.

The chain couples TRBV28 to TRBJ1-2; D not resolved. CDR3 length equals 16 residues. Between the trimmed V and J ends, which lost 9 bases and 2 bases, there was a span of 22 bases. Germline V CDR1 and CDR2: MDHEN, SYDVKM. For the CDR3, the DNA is TGTGCCAGTTCCCACCTCCAAACCCACCCAAACTATGGCTACACCTTC. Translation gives CASSHLQTHPNYGYTF.